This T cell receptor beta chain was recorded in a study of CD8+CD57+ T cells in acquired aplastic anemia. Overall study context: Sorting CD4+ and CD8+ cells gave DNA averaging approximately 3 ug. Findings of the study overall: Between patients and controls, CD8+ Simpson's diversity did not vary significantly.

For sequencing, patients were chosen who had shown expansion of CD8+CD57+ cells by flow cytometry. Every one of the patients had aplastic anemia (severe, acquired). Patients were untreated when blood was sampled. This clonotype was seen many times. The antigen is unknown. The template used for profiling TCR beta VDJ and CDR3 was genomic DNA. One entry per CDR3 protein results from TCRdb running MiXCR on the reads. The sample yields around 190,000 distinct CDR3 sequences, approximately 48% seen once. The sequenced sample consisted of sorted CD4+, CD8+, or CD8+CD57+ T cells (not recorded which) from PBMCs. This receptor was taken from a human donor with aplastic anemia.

This CDR3 is CRGGSSYNEQFF. DNA of the CDR3: TGCAGGGGGGGGTCATCTTACAATGAGCAGTTCTTC. The chain employs TRBV29-1 and TRBJ2-1; the match to TRBD2 covers 7 bases. CDR1 SQVTM and CDR2 ANQGSEA come from the germline V gene. The CDR3 extends over 12 amino acids.